The entry that follows covers one TCR beta chain sequence. What this receptor recognizes is not known. Per-base qualities were not stored, and no clone one base away is much larger. This sample stems from a study of vaccination and CD4 T cells after COVID-19 (dated by TCRdb to between 2021 and 2022). Context from the whole study: Convalescent patients had a positive SARS-CoV-2 result on nasal swab PCR, and of these patients, 8 or 9 had mild disease and one had severe disease. In the convalescent cohort there were six males and four females, among whom were two Hispanic individuals, seven Caucasians, two Asians and one multiracial person. Two doses of either the Pfizer-BioNTech BNT162b2 vaccine (n=8) or the Moderna mRNA-1273 vaccine (n=2) were administered to participants. Post-COVID blood samples from convalescent patients were collected a median of roughly 100 days after diagnosis, with a range of 35 to 161 days. The time from the second vaccine dose to post-vaccine blood sampling had a median of around 72 days and ranged from about 12 to 241 days. The cultures were stimulated with overlapping spike peptide pools from SARS-CoV-2 and from the common cold coronaviruses HCoV-NL63, HCoV-OC43 and HCoV-229E. Control cultures used a CEFX viral epitope pool as positive control, an HIV-1 Nef peptide pool as negative control, or no peptide. The spike-specific CD4+ TCR repertoire was compared before and after mRNA vaccination in 10 to 11 COVID-19 convalescent patients and a handful of infection-naive healthy vaccine recipients. General findings and caveats noted by the study authors: Of the vaccine-specific clones in convalescent patients, 304 of 307, or nearly all, reacted only to SARS-CoV-2 spike and did not cross-react with common cold coronaviruses. In convalescent patients, a median 86.3% of post-vaccine SARS-CoV-2-reactive clones were detected only after vaccination, and vaccine-specific priming was suggested by this finding. The median number of SARS-CoV-2-reactive clonotypes rose from 20 to 25 after infection to 38 after vaccination, but the change was not significant. The number of convalescent patients in the study was relatively small, and the study did not examine early timepoints following natural infection.

The intended sense of this specimen's treatment or condition label: approximately 9-day PBMC culture with coronavirus spike peptide pools or control peptides (ViraFEST assay). The ViraFEST assay was used in the study, in which antigen-specific T cells were expanded with peptide pools and expanded clonotypes were subsequently identified by TCR sequencing. The convalescent patients' positive SARS-CoV-2 PCR tests were from March to December 2020, which was before the Alpha, Beta and Delta variants emerged in the United States. Each well held millions of PBMCs cultured in IMDM containing around 5% human AB serum and around 9.2 IU/ml IL-2, with around 9.7 ug/ml peptide pools added. On days 3 and 7, half of the culture medium was replaced with fresh IL-2-containing medium. Once the cells had been in culture for roughly 11 days, the EasySep CD4+ T cell isolation kit was used to isolate CD4+ T cells by negative selection. PBMCs were separated from whole blood using Ficoll-Paque Plus gradient centrifugation and then either used fresh or cryopreserved at -140C. Triplicate wells were generally used for each culture condition.

Library prep was done by PCR. TCR sequencing of DNA from cultured CD4+ T cells used the Oncomine TCR Beta short-read assay at the Johns Hopkins FTIC core. Genomic DNA was extracted from the cultured CD4+ T cells with the QIAamp micro DNA kit. Oncomine TCR Beta libraries from cultured CD4+ T cells were pooled using unique dual indexes and sequenced on an Illumina iSeq 100. In the source study's methods: Non-productive sequences were filtered out, and CDR3s that did not start with C, did not end with F or W, or were shorter than 7 amino acids were discarded. The MANAFEST web application identified antigen-specific clonotypes by comparing peptide-stimulated wells against reference wells and other culture wells. An FDR below 0.05, an odds ratio above 5, and a productive frequency above 0.1% in at least two of three replicate wells were required for clones to be considered positive. Clonotypes that were significantly expanded in both SARS-CoV-2 spike wells and at least one common cold coronavirus spike condition were defined as cross-reactive. CDR3 homology was assessed with Levenshtein distances (stringdist) and unrooted phylogenetic trees (ape) in R version 3.6.1. TCRdb's own reprocessing of the public reads used fastp at Q25 and MiXCR and kept productive beta chains. Each CDR3 protein gets just one entry, which takes the most common genes and DNA from the rows behind it. TCRdb's processing, not the study's, gives the V and J calls here. The sample table shows approximately 14,000 distinct CDR3 sequences, and approximately 71% are seen once. 15% to 20% of the sample belongs to the ten largest clones.

The CDR3, from cysteine to phenylalanine, totals 13 residues. The read is trimmed to its CDR3 DNA, 39 bases read in frame from base 1. The junction shows trimming of 6 bases on V and 3 bases on J, and the gene matches do not reach 2 bases of it. The sequence was obtained from a human donor who had recovered from COVID-19. The rearrangement combines TRBV12-3 or TRBV12-4 with TRBJ2-3, with 8 bases aligning to TRBD1. The sample comprised CD4+ T cells from blood, cultured in vitro. The nucleotide sequence reads TGTGCCAGCAGACGGACAGGGACAGATACGCAGTATTTT. This gives the protein CASRRTGTDTQYF.